This T cell receptor beta chain was sequenced in a study of T cells after yellow fever vaccination. Across the whole study: Preparation of the low-cell-number fractions used SMART-Seq v4 Ultra Low Input.

As to this clonotype: What it binds is not known.

The study's findings and limits: Clonotypes appearing in both CD4 and CD8 compartments existed, and their share was small. Repertoires obtained by FACS sorting could include abundant clonotypes that entered as contaminants from the bulk population.

Germline V gene data show CDR1 as SQVTM and CDR2 as ANQGSEA. Trimming at V came to 5 bases and at J to 5 bases, leaving 12 bases not matched to a gene. The CDR3 covers 14 residues. TCR cDNA was made by 5'RACE template switching, adding a universal primer site and UMIs. Via MiXCR, TCRdb re-called the 5' RACE reads, giving one row per CDR3 protein. The sample contains a few hundred thousand distinct CDR3 sequences, 10% to 15% of which appear only once. The chain is built from TRBV29-1 and TRBJ2-7; 7 positions agree with TRBD1. Material: CD4+ T cells sorted from PBMCs, obtained 45 days after the yellow fever booster vaccination. This TCR came from a man aged 25-40 years who received the YFV17D yellow fever vaccine. The CDR3 spells CSVRDSYLSNEQYF. CDR3 coding DNA: TGCAGCGTTCGGGACAGCTACTTATCGAACGAGCAGTACTTC.